Given below is one TCR beta chain in context. Its antigen is as yet unknown. The data originate from a study of T cells in Graves' hyperthyroidism and ophthalmopathy. Findings of the study overall: Before onset, by a median of around 6.1 months, the model predicted ophthalmopathy.

Lactation, pregnancy, other autoimmune disease or uncontrolled infection excluded patients. The diagnoses drew upon clinical symptoms, serum thyroxine and TRAb, thyroid ultrasound and orbital computed tomography. Fresh 10 ml peripheral blood yielded PBMCs. TCR beta CDR3 regions were amplified from RNA transcripts. An initial round of RT-PCR targeting the TCR CDR3 relied on the HTBI primer set. TCRdb redid the calling of the multiplex PCR reads with MiXCR, one entry per CDR3 protein. Here the sample spans roughly 840,000 distinct CDR3 sequences, roughly 40% being singletons. V shed 9 bases, J shed 1 base, and the junction held 7 bases outside the gene matches. The V gene's germline CDR1 is SEHNR and CDR2 FQNEAQ (reference sequence). The CDR3 sequence is 14 residues long.

This clonotype was obtained from a man younger than 35 with Graves' hyperthyroidism. V usage is TRBV7-9 and J usage is TRBJ2-7; 9 positions agree with TRBD2. Sequencing was performed on blood. CDR3 amino acids: CASRGGGGSYEQYF. CDR3 in DNA: TGTGCCAGTCGCGGGGGGGGGGGATCCTACGAGCAGTACTTC.